This T cell receptor (beta chain) comes out of a study of T cell responses to AZD1222 COVID-19 vaccine. General observations from the study: Seropositive at baseline were only a handful of AZD1222 recipients. Rises in breadth and depth of Spike-specific TCRs came after two AZD1222 doses.

Libraries were prepared by immunoSEQ multiplex PCR; TCRdb keeps only in-frame clonotypes and omits some of them. The sample lists 70,000 to 90,000 clones; roughly 91% were seen once. A note on this clone: The antigen remains unidentified.

This clonotype was obtained from an adult who received the AZD1222 COVID-19 vaccine. Specimen: peripheral blood, collected 28 days after the second AZD1222 dose.

CDR3: CASSQIAGGQLAHADTQYF. CDR3 coding DNA: TGTGCCAGCAGCCAAATAGCGGGGGGGCAGTTAGCGCACGCAGATACGCAGTATTTT. The chain joins TRBV3-1 (or the pseudogene TRBV3-2) to TRBJ2-3; 11 bases are shared with TRBD2. This CDR3 region has 19 residues. With V trimmed by 2 bases and J by 4 bases, 14 bases remained unmatched. The V gene's germline CDR1 is LGHDT and CDR2 YNNKEL (reference sequence).